The next 13 T cell receptor beta chains were all read from a single sample in a study of blood T cell repertoires in COVID-19. The assay was immunoSEQ multiplex PCR, and TCRdb's table has in-frame clones only and misses some. The sample lists 150,000 or so clones, around 80% occurring once. Sequencing was done on a sample of peripheral blood. The receptors stem from a human donor with acute or convalescent COVID-19. The donor label of this sample is uncertain.

The gene calls are TRBV2 and TRBJ2-7; no reliable D call. Germline lookup yields CDR1 SNHLY and CDR2 FYNNEI. V was clipped by 3 bases and J by 5 bases, with 11 bases between them. The CDR3 covers 13 residues. The CDR3 nucleotides read TGTGCCAGCAGTGACCTAATTACGGACGAGCAGTACTTC. It specifies CASSDLITDEQYF.

The chain combines TRBV19 with TRBJ1-3; 7 bases are shared with TRBD1. Germline V gene lookup returns CDR1 LNHDA and CDR2 SQIVND (reference sequence). The CDR3 loop spans 16 amino acids. Unmatched junction bases numbered 10, after V lost 8 bases and J lost 0 bases. The CDR3 DNA is TGTGCCAGTGGCCAGGGACAGCTCTACTCTGGAAACACCATATATTTT. Translating it yields CASGQGQLYSGNTIYF.

The rearrangement joins TRBV27 to TRBJ2-7; 10 bases map to TRBD1. CDR1 is MNHEY, CDR2 SMNVEV, per germline (reference sequence). The CDR3 extends over 15 amino acids. Trimming cost V 5 bases and J 3 bases; bases outside gene matches: 7. CDR3 nucleotide sequence: TGTGCCAGCAGTCCCCGACAGGGGGCTGTCTACGAGCAGTACTTC. This translates into CASSPRQGAVYEQYF.

This clone was recorded once. The gene calls are TRBV3-1 (or the pseudogene TRBV3-2) and TRBJ2-1; D perhaps matches TRBD2 (6 bases). Trimming removed 1 base from V and 2 bases from J, with 9 bases in between. Germline V lookup: CDR1 LGHDT, CDR2 YNNKEL (reference sequence). CDR3 size: 15 residues. CDR3 nucleotide sequence: TGTGCCAGCAGCCAAGGGCGCGGGGCCTACAATGAGCAGTTCTTC. This encodes CASSQGRGAYNEQFF.

The chain has TRBV4-1 and TRBJ1-3; 7 bases match TRBD1. The CDR3 has 17 amino acids. V shed 2 bases, J shed 2 bases, and the junction held 9 bases outside the gene matches. The germline V gene has CDR1 MGHRA and CDR2 YSYEKL. The CDR3 reads CASSQTPMTGPGNTIYF. In DNA, the CDR3 is TGCGCCAGCAGCCAAACACCAATGACAGGGCCTGGAAACACCATATATTTT.

The rearrangement joins TRBV28 to TRBJ2-1; unclear D gene. V lost 3 bases and J 0 bases, leaving 6 bases between the germline ends. Germline CDR1 MDHEN, CDR2 SYDVKM. The CDR3 length is 14 residues. As DNA, the CDR3 is TGTGCCAGCAGTTTGGCTAGCTCCTACAATGAGCAGTTCTTC. This encodes CASSLASSYNEQFF.

The chain combines TRBV11-2 with TRBJ1-1; possible D gene TRBD1, 5 bases. This CDR3 is built from 15 residues. Between the trimmed V and J ends, which lost 3 bases and 2 bases, there was a span of 13 bases. Germline loops: CDR1 SGHAT, CDR2 FQNNGV. Written as DNA, the CDR3 is TGTGCCAGCAGCTTTAACTCTGGGGCTAACACTGAAGCTTTCTTT. Its translation is CASSFNSGANTEAFF.

This chain connects TRBV7-8 to TRBJ2-1; TRBD1 might be the D (5 bases). Germline V lookup: CDR1 SGHVS, CDR2 FQNEAQ. The ends were cut back, 1 base at V and 7 bases at J, with 14 bases in the middle. The CDR3 has 15 residues. CDR3 bases: TGTGCCAGCAGCTTAGAGGGGTATTTTTCGAATGAGCAGTTCTTC. Amino acids: CASSLEGYFSNEQFF.

V and J are TRBV4-1 and TRBJ2-3; 8 bases align to TRBD2. The germline V gene encodes CDR1 MGHRA and CDR2 YSYEKL. V was clipped by 0 bases and J by 4 bases; unmatched bases: 3. The CDR3 extends over 15 amino acids. The CDR3 loop reads CASSQDGGASDTQYF. CDR3 nucleotides: TGCGCCAGCAGCCAAGACGGGGGGGCGTCAGATACGCAGTATTTT.

The genes are TRBV6-1 and TRBJ2-5; D unresolved. V lost 0 bases and J lost 8, with 10 bases in between. The CDR3 has 13 amino acids. Per the germline V gene, CDR1 is MNHNS and CDR2 is SASEGT. This CDR3 is CASSEAPARTQYF. The CDR3 DNA reads as TGTGCCAGCAGTGAAGCACCTGCCAGAACCCAGTACTTC.

The chain uses TRBV5-6 and TRBJ1-1, with D tentatively TRBD1 (5 bases). V was clipped by 5 bases and J by 4 bases, with 9 bases between them. Germline V gene lookup returns CDR1 SGHDT and CDR2 YYEEEE. This CDR3 has 12 residues. CDR3 amino acids: CASRAGPTEAFF. CDR3 DNA: TGTGCCAGCAGGGCAGGGCCCACTGAAGCTTTCTTT.

V usage is TRBV9 and J usage is TRBJ2-1, with D possibly TRBD1 on 6 matching bases. The CDR3 has 15 residues. Trimming took 3 bases from V and 0 from J, leaving 10 bases between them. The germline V gene encodes CDR1 SGDLS and CDR2 YYNGEE. The CDR3 reads CASSATGSSYNEQFF. The DNA for the CDR3 is TGTGCCAGCAGCGCTACAGGGAGCTCCTACAATGAGCAGTTCTTC.

Comment on this clone: The same CDR3 arises from other DNA sequences in this sample as well. The chain combines TRBV3-1 (or the pseudogene TRBV3-2) with TRBJ1-6; TRBD1 is a possible D gene (5 bases). The germline CDR1 and CDR2 sequences are LGHDT and YNNKEL (reference sequence). The CDR3 runs to 14 residues. Trimming removed 9 bases from V and 4 bases from J, with 13 bases in between. DNA of the CDR3: TGTGCCAGTGGGGGGGGATCTTATAATTCACCCCTCCACTTT. Translating gives CASGGGSYNSPLHF.